The rows below give T cell receptor beta chains drawn from one sample of a study of T-cell reconstitution after alpha-beta-depleted transplantation in children. TCRdb reprocessed the PCR reads with MiXCR, giving one entry per CDR3 protein. Among tens of thousands of distinct CDR3 sequences listed, roughly half were seen once. Sequencing was performed on peripheral blood, taken before TCRalphabeta/CD19-depleted stem cell transplant. The receptors were gathered from a boy less than two years old with SCID, due to receive a stem cell transplant. Each CDR3 is given with its conserved first and last residue. The D gene is left open where the match is weak. Some rows have no size entry. The others give once, few or many, or a class for an expanded clone.

size: -
J: TRBJ1-5
D: -
V: TRBV20-1
DNA: TGCAGTGCTAGAGGTCCAGTCAATCAGCCCCAGCATTTT
CDR3: CSARGPVNQPQHF

size: -
J: TRBJ1-1
D: TRBD1
V: TRBV27
DNA: TGTGCCAGCAGCCCAACAGGGGCGCACGCTGAAGCTTTCTTT
CDR3: CASSPTGAHAEAFF

size: few
J: TRBJ2-3
D: -
V: TRBV7-3
DNA: TGTGCCAGCAGCACCGGACCCAAAGATACGCAGTATTTT
CDR3: CASSTGPKDTQYF

size: -
J: TRBJ1-2
D: -
V: TRBV7-2
DNA: TGTGCCAGCAGCTTAGACCCCAATGAGGATGGCTACACCTTC
CDR3: CASSLDPNEDGYTF

size: -
J: TRBJ1-1
D: -
V: TRBV5-1
DNA: TGCGCCAGCAGCTTGTTGGGGTTAGGATTAATGAACACTGAAGCTTTCTTT
CDR3: CASSLLGLGLMNTEAFF

size: -
J: TRBJ2-5
D: TRBD2
V: TRBV4-2
DNA: TGTGCCAGCAGCCGGGGCCCGGGACTAGCGGAAGAGACCCAGTACTTC
CDR3: CASSRGPGLAEETQYF

size: few
J: TRBJ2-5
D: -
V: TRBV12-3/TRBV12-4
DNA: TGTGCCAGCAGCCCCAGGGGTGCGGGAGTCTATTCAGAGACCCAGTACTTC
CDR3: CASSPRGAGVYSETQYF

size: -
J: TRBJ2-1
D: -
V: TRBV7-2
DNA: TGTGCCAGCAGCGTCCTCTTGGCCGGGGGACCTGAGCAGTTCTTC
CDR3: CASSVLLAGGPEQFF

size: -
J: TRBJ1-5
D: -
V: TRBV10-3
DNA: TGTGCCATCACGGGGGGAAACAATCAGCCCCAGCATTTT
CDR3: CAITGGNNQPQHF

size: few
J: TRBJ2-2
D: -
V: TRBV7-9
DNA: TGTGACCCTACCGTAGACTTAAACACCGGGGAGCTGTTTTTT
CDR3: CDPTVDLNTGELFF

size: few
J: TRBJ1-1
D: -
V: TRBV6-1
DNA: TGTGCCAGCAGCGCTGAACAGTTCATGAACACTGAAGCTTTCTTT
CDR3: CASSAEQFMNTEAFF

size: many
J: TRBJ2-2
D: TRBD2
V: TRBV4-3
DNA: TGCGCCAGCAGCCCCCTCTGGACAGCGGGGGGGCCTTCGACTCGAACCGGGGAGCTGTTTTTT
CDR3: CASSPLWTAGGPSTRTGELFF

size: -
J: TRBJ1-6
D: -
V: TRBV7-2
DNA: TGTGCCAGCAGCCCCGCTATAGTGAGTTCACCCCTCCACTTT
CDR3: CASSPAIVSSPLHF

size: -
J: TRBJ2-1
D: -
V: TRBV7-4
DNA: TGTGCCAGCAGCTTAGGGGAGGGGGCGATGGTCAATGAGCAGTTCTTC
CDR3: CASSLGEGAMVNEQFF

size: -
J: TRBJ1-2
D: -
V: TRBV20-1
DNA: TGCAGTGCTAGAGGGAAGGGCTATGGCTACACCTTC
CDR3: CSARGKGYGYTF

size: once
J: TRBJ1-3
D: TRBD1
V: TRBV4-3
DNA: TGCGCCAGCAGCCAAGAACCGGGACAGGGTGGAAACACCATATATTTT
CDR3: CASSQEPGQGGNTIYF

size: -
J: TRBJ1-4
D: TRBD1
V: TRBV20-1
DNA: TGCAGTGCTAGAAATTTCAAACAGGGGTTAAAGGAAAAACTGTTTTTT
CDR3: CSARNFKQGLKEKLFF

size: few
J: TRBJ2-1
D: -
V: TRBV6-5
DNA: TGTGCCAGCAGTTACGCCGACAATGAGCAGTTCTTC
CDR3: CASSYADNEQFF

size: -
J: TRBJ2-7
D: TRBD1
V: TRBV2
DNA: TGTGCCAGCAAAGGGACAGGGGCCCCTGTCGAGCAGTACTTC
CDR3: CASKGTGAPVEQYF

size: -
J: TRBJ1-1
D: -
V: TRBV7-9
DNA: TGTGCCAGCAGCTTAGATCCCGGTTCGCTGGAGACGGGAGCTTTCTTT
CDR3: CASSLDPGSLETGAFF

size: -
J: TRBJ2-3
D: TRBD1
V: TRBV6-1
DNA: TGTGCCAGCAGTGGTGGGGACAGGTGGGCAGATACGCAGTATTTT
CDR3: CASSGGDRWADTQYF